This T cell receptor (beta chain) was sequenced during a study of cytomegalovirus exposure and HLA in healthy donors. V lost 1 base and J lost 4; bases outside the gene matches: 3. The CDR3 extends over 14 amino acids. The germline gives CDR1 MNHNS, CDR2 SASEGT. Using immunoSEQ multiplex PCR, the repertoire was profiled, and TCRdb retains in-frame clones only, with some absent. The sample gives around 250,000 clones, 85% to 90% of which show up once; approximately 0.34% is in the top ten. Study-level findings and limits: Reports showed the classifier diagnosing cytomegalovirus status with high specificity and sensitivity. CMV antigen specificity was confirmed in vitro for a few CMV-associated chains.

As to this clone: Its antigen remains unidentified.

Sequencing was performed on PBMCs. The TCR comes from a woman aged 18-35 years in good health and CMV-seronegative. V usage is TRBV6-1 and J usage is TRBJ1-2, with 7 bases lining up with TRBD1. CDR3 sequence reads: CASSEVGGIYGYTF. CDR3 sequence (DNA): TGTGCCAGCAGTGAAGTAGGGGGCATCTATGGCTACACCTTC.